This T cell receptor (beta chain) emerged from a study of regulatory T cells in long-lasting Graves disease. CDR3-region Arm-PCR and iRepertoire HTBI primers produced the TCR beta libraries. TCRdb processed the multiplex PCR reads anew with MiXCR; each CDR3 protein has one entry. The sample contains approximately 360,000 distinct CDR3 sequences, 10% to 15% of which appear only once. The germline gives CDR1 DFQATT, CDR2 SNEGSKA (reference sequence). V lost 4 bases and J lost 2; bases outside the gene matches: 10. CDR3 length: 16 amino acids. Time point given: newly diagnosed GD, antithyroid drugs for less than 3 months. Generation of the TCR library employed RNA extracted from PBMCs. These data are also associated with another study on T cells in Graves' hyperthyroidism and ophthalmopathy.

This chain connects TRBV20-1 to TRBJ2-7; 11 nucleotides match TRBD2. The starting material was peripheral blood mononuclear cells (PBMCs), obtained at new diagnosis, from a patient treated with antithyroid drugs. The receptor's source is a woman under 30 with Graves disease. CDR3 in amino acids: CSAMDGLAGGAYEQYF. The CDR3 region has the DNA TGCAGTGCTATGGATGGTCTAGCGGGAGGAGCCTACGAGCAGTACTTC.